The 21 T cell receptor beta chains given below trace back to one sample, sequenced in a study of regulatory T cells in long-lasting Graves disease. Investigators prepared the TCR beta libraries by applying iRepertoire HTBI primers and Arm-PCR of CDR3 regions. MiXCR, applied by TCRdb to the multiplex PCR reads, yields one record per CDR3 protein. The table records 350,000 to 450,000 distinct CDR3 sequences, about 23% of them present only once. The time point denotes: persistent/refractory GD, antithyroid drugs over 5 years with positive TRAb. RNA extracted from PBMCs served as the sequencing template. Sequenced here: peripheral blood mononuclear cells (PBMCs), sampled when the disease was refractory, from a patient treated with antithyroid drugs. These receptor sequences come from a woman in her forties with Graves disease.

The chain's CDR3 is CASSSWTSGGQETQYF. The CDR3, as DNA: TGCGCCAGCAGCTCATGGACTAGCGGGGGCCAAGAGACCCAGTACTTC. The rearrangement uses TRBV5-1 and TRBJ2-5; 13 bases fit TRBD2. CDR3 length: 16 residues. Trimming removed 3 bases from V and 1 base from J; junction bases left unmatched: 3. The germline CDR1 and CDR2 sequences are SGHRS and YFSETQ.

About this clonotype itself: A much larger clone lies a single base off, so this may be a read error. The chain has TRBV5-1 and TRBJ1-2; D not certain. The CDR3 runs 15 residues. Germline-derived CDR1 and CDR2 are SGHRS and YFSETQ. V shed 3 bases and J shed 4 bases, with 16 bases lying between them. The CDR3 spells CASSSLPIVSYGYTF. CDR3 in DNA: TGCGCCAGCAGCTCCCTTCCCATCGTTAGCTATGGCTACACCTTC.

This clonotype was observed a handful of times. This rearrangement joins TRBV18 to TRBJ1-3; no definite D call. This CDR3 has 12 amino acids. Germline V gene data show CDR1 as KGHSH and CDR2 as LQKENI. Trimming left V 3 bases short and J 8 bases short, with 8 bases between. CDR3 DNA: TGTGCCAGCTCACCGGACCGAGACACCATATATTTT. Encoded protein: CASSPDRDTIYF.

This clonotype was found many times. The chain links TRBV19 to TRBJ1-1; no firm D call. Trimming removed 5 bases from V and 4 bases from J, with 8 bases in between. The CDR3 extends over 12 amino acids. CDR1 LNHDA and CDR2 SQIVND come from the germline V gene (reference sequence). CDR3 DNA: TGTGCCAGTAGTTTCGGGAGCACTGAAGCTTTCTTT. Translating it yields CASSFGSTEAFF.

This clonotype occurred a few times. The V gene is TRBV27, the J gene TRBJ1-2, with D maybe TRBD1 (5 bases). The V end was cut by 3 bases, the J end by 4 bases, with 15 bases between. Germline lookup yields CDR1 MNHEY and CDR2 SMNVEV (reference sequence). The CDR3 loop spans 15 amino acids. The CDR3 spells CASSLSGTPGYGYTF. DNA for the CDR3: TGTGCCAGCAGTTTGTCCGGGACTCCCGGCTATGGCTACACCTTC.

This clonotype was picked up one time. The chain recombines TRBV6-1 with TRBJ2-3; D is possibly TRBD1 (6 bases). Germline lookup yields CDR1 MNHNS and CDR2 SASEGT. This CDR3 has 14 amino acids. V lost 4 bases and J 4 bases, leaving 12 bases between the germline ends. The CDR3 loop reads CASSADSEPDTQYF. The CDR3 DNA sequence: TGTGCCAGCAGTGCGGACAGCGAACCAGATACGCAGTATTTT.

This clonotype turned up a few times. This sequence joins TRBV20-1 and TRBJ1-2; D remains ambiguous. V dropped 2 bases and J dropped 3 bases, with 7 bases sitting between them. The germline gives CDR1 DFQATT, CDR2 SNEGSKA (reference sequence). The CDR3 consists of 12 residues. As DNA, the CDR3 is TGCAGTGCTAGACCCGGAGACTATGGCTACACCTTC. Translated: CSARPGDYGYTF.

This clonotype was seen repeatedly, ten times or more. The chain recombines TRBV24-1 with TRBJ2-7, with D maybe TRBD1 (5 bases). CDR3 size: 16 residues. Germline CDR1 and CDR2: KGHDR and SFDVKD. Trimming took 0 bases from V and 4 from J, leaving 15 bases between them. CDR3 in amino acids: CATSDLQDRVLYEQYF. CDR3 DNA: TGTGCCACCAGTGATTTGCAAGACAGAGTTCTTTACGAGCAGTACTTC.

The sample holds many counts of this clonotype. The CDR3 DNA sequence: TGTGCCAGCAGTTTGAGGAGCGGGGGAATGAACACTGAAGCTTTCTTT. This translates into CASSLRSGGMNTEAFF. The V gene is TRBV12-3 or TRBV12-4, the J gene TRBJ1-1; D may be TRBD1 (5 bases). V lost 3 bases to trimming and J lost 0 bases, with 14 bases between them. The CDR3 consists of 16 residues.

In its sample, this clonotype was seen many times. This chain connects TRBV11-2 to TRBJ2-4; tentative D call: TRBD1 (5 bases). CDR1 and CDR2 (germline): SGHAT, FQNNGV. Trimming took off 2 bases at V and 8 bases at J, with 19 bases between the two ends. The CDR3 spans 16 residues. The CDR3 region has the DNA TGTGCCAGCAGCTTAAGCTTGACCAGGGTATGGGACATTCAGTACTTC. It is translated as CASSLSLTRVWDIQYF.

This clonotype was counted at least ten times. The chain has TRBV29-1 and TRBJ2-7; D remains unclear. V lost 7 bases, J lost 3 bases, and 13 bases lay in between. There are 12 residues in the CDR3. Germline values: CDR1 SQVTM, CDR2 ANQGSEA. The CDR3, as DNA: TGCAGCGCGACGTGGGAAGGCTACGAGCAGTACTTC. Its translation: CSATWEGYEQYF.

The chain joins TRBV11-2 to TRBJ2-3, with TRBD2 identical over 8 bases. CDR3 length equals 16 residues. Germline-derived CDR1 and CDR2 are SGHAT and FQNNGV. With 3 bases clipped from V and 3 bases from J, the junction kept 8 bases outside the gene matches. CDR3: CASSFGPGGITDTQYF. The CDR3, as DNA: TGTGCCAGCAGCTTCGGTCCGGGAGGGATTACAGATACGCAGTATTTT.

This clonotype was counted between two and nine times. This chain joins TRBV4-1 and TRBJ2-2, with D hard to call. The V and J ends lost 0 bases and 3 bases respectively, with 2 bases between them. CDR3 size: 13 residues. CDR1 is MGHRA and CDR2 is YSYEKL in the germline V gene. The CDR3 region is CASSQDYTGELFF. The CDR3, as DNA: TGCGCCAGCAGCCAAGATTACACCGGGGAGCTGTTTTTT.

This clonotype was seen once. This sequence joins TRBV2 and TRBJ2-5; D remains unclear. CDR3 size: 15 residues. The V end was cut by 6 bases, the J end by 4 bases, with 18 bases between. CDR1 and CDR2 (germline): SNHLY, FYNNEI. In DNA, the CDR3 is TGTGCCAGCAGCTTGGTGGACCTCCCAGGAGAGACCCAGTACTTC. It translates to CASSLVDLPGETQYF.

This clonotype has ten or more counts. This sequence joins TRBV2 and TRBJ2-2; no clear D. Trimming pared 8 bases from V and 6 bases from J, leaving 10 bases between. The CDR3 runs to 12 residues. CDR1 SNHLY and CDR2 FYNNEI come from the germline V gene. CDR3 sequence: CASQPQAGELFF. CDR3 in DNA: TGTGCCAGCCAGCCTCAGGCCGGGGAGCTGTTTTTT.

V is TRBV19 and J is TRBJ1-5, with D perhaps matching TRBD1 (5 bases). The CDR3 covers 14 residues. From germline, CDR1 is LNHDA and CDR2 SQIVND (reference sequence). Trimming shortened V by 7 bases and J by 3 bases, and 13 bases separated the two germline ends. Written as DNA, the CDR3 is TGTGCCAGTACCCCCCGACAGCTCAATCAGCCCCAGCATTTT. It yields the protein CASTPRQLNQPQHF. The full variable domain, rest sourced from reference TRBV19 and TRBJ1-5, is DGGITQSPKYLFRKEGQNVTLSCEQNLNHDAMYWYRQDPGQGLRLIYYSQIVNDFQKGDIAEGYSVSREKKESFPLTVTSAQKNPTAFYLCASTPRQLNQPQHFGDGTRLSIL.

This clonotype was picked up many times. CDR3 residues: CASRGGGTTYEQYF. The CDR3 nucleotides are TGTGCCAGCAGGGGAGGAGGTACGACCTACGAGCAGTACTTC. The chain joins TRBV28 to TRBJ2-7; perhaps TRBD2 as D (6 bases). V dropped 6 bases and J dropped 2 bases, with 14 bases sitting between them. In germline, CDR1 is MDHEN, CDR2 SYDVKM. The CDR3 is 14 amino acids.

V is TRBV18 and J is TRBJ1-1; D may be TRBD1 (6 bases). The germline CDR1 and CDR2 sequences are KGHSH and LQKENI. Trimming left V 4 bases short and J 2 bases short, with 11 bases between. The CDR3 contains 14 residues. CDR3 region: CASSRGTPNTEAFF. As DNA, the CDR3 is TGTGCCAGCTCACGAGGGACACCCAACACTGAAGCTTTCTTT.

This clonotype came up many times. This sequence joins TRBV12-3 or TRBV12-4 and TRBJ2-2; 11 bases are shared with TRBD2. The CDR3 runs to 16 residues. The V segment lost 2 bases and the J segment 3 bases; nucleotides outside the gene matches: 2. The CDR3 sequence is CASSLFSGRDTGELFF. CDR3 bases: TGTGCCAGCAGTTTATTTAGCGGGAGGGACACCGGGGAGCTGTTTTTT.

On this clonotype itself: A much larger clone sits a single nucleotide away, making a read error possible. The chain joins TRBV6-9 to TRBJ2-7; 10 nucleotides agree with TRBD2. There are 15 residues in the CDR3. The germline CDR1 and CDR2 sequences are MNHGY and SVAAGI. This CDR3 reads CASSYVSSGSYGQYF. CDR3 DNA sequence: TGTGCCAGCAGTTACGTTTCTAGCGGGAGCTACGGGCAGTACTTC.

There are many counts of this clonotype. The chain is built from TRBV28 and TRBJ2-7; 7 nucleotides line up with TRBD2. Unmatched junction bases numbered 4, after V lost 8 bases and J lost 3 bases. The length of the CDR3 is 12 residues. CDR1 is MDHEN and CDR2 is SYDVKM in the germline V gene. In nucleotides, the CDR3 is TGTGCCAGCCAAACGGGGGGCTACGAGCAGTACTTC. It codes for CASQTGGYEQYF.